This entry describes one T cell receptor beta chain. Its antigen is undetermined. Using immunoSEQ multiplex PCR, the repertoire was profiled, and TCRdb retains in-frame clones only, with some absent. The sample lists fewer than 1,500 clones; approximately 80% were seen once. These data come from a study of PD-1 blockade in classical Hodgkin lymphoma. Regarding the study as a whole: Baseline TCR diversity was reportedly lower in newly diagnosed patients than in healthy donors. It was reported as lower still in relapsed/refractory patients. Patients starting nivolumab under 1 year after ASCT were excluded.

All patients relapsed after autologous stem cell transplantation, and brentuximab vedotin exposure varied. The study isolated CD8+ T cells from thawed PBMCs by magnetic negative selection. V was cut by 5 bases and J by 2 bases, with 16 bases left in between. Germline CDR1 SEHNR, CDR2 FQNEAQ (reference sequence). The CDR3 is made up of 15 amino acids. This TCR derives from a human donor with classical Hodgkin lymphoma. The chain is built from TRBV7-9 and TRBJ2-7; D remains unclear. Sequencing was performed on CD8+ T cells from blood, taken at baseline. The DNA of the CDR3 is TGTGCCAGCAGCCTCGACTCCCCCCAAACCTACGAGCAGTACTTC. Protein: CASSLDSPQTYEQYF.